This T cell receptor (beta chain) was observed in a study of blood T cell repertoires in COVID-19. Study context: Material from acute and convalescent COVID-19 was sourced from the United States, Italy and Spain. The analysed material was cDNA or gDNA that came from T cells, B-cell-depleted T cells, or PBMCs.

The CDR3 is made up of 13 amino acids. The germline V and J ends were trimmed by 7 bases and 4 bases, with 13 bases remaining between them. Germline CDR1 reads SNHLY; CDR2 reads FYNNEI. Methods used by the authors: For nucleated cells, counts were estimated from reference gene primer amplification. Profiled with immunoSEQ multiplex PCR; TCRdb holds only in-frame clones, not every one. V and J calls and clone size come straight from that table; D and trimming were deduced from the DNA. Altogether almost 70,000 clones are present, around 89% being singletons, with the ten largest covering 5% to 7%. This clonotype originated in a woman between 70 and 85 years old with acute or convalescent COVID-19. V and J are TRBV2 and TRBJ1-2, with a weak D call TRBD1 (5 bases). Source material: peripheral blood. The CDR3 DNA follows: TGTGCCAGCACCCAAAGGGGATTCTATGGCTACACCTTC. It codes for CASTQRGFYGYTF.